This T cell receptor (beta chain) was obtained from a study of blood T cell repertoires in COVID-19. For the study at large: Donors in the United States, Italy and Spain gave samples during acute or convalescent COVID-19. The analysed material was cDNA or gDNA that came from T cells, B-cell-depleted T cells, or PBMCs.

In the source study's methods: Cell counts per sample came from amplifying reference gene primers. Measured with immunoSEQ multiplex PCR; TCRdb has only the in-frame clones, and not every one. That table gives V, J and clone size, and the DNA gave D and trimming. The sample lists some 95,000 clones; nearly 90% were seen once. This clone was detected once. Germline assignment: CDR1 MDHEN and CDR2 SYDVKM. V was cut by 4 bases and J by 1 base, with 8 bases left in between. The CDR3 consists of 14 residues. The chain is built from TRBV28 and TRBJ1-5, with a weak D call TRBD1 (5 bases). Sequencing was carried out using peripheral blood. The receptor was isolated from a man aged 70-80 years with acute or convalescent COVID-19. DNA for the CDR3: TGTGCCAGCAGTTCCAGGGTAAGCAATCAGCCCCAGCATTTT. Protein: CASSSRVSNQPQHF.